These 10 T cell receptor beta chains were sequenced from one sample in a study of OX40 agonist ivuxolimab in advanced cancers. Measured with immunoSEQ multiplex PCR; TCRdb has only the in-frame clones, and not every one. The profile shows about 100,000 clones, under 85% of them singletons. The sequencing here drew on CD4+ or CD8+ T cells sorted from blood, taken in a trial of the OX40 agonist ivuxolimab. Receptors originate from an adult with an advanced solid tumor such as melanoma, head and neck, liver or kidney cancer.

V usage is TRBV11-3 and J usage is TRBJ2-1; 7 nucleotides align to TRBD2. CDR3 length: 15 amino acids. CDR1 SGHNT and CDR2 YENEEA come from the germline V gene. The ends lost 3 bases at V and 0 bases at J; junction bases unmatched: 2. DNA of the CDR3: TGTGCCAGCAGCTTCGGGGGGTCCTCCTACAATGAGCAGTTCTTC. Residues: CASSFGGSSYNEQFF.

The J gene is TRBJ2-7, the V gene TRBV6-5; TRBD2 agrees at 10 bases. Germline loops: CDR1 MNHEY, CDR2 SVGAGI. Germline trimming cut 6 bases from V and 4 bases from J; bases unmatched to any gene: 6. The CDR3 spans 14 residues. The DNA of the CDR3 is TGTGCCAGCAGACAAGCGGGAGGGTTTTACGAGCAGTACTTC. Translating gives CASRQAGGFYEQYF.

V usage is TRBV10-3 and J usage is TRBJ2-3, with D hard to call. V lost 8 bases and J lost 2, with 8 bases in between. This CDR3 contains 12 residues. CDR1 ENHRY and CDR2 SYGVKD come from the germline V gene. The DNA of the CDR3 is TGTGCCATCGGTGCAGCCACAGATACGCAGTATTTT. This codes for CAIGAATDTQYF.

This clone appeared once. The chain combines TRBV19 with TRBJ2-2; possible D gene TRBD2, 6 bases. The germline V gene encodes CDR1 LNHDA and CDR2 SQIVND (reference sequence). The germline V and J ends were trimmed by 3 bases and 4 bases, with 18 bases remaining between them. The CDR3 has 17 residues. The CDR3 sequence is CASSIGVGARGTGELFF. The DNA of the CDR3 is TGTGCCAGTAGTATCGGGGTAGGGGCGCGGGGCACCGGGGAGCTGTTTTTT.

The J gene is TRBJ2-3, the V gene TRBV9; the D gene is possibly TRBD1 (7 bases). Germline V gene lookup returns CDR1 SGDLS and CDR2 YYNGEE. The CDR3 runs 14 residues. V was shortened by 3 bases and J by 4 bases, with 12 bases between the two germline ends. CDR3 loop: CASSAGGGPDTQYF. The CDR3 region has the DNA TGTGCCAGCAGCGCAGGAGGGGGCCCAGATACGCAGTATTTT. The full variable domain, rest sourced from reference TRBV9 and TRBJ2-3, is DSGVTQTPKHLITATGQRVTLRCSPRSGDLSVYWYQQSLDQGLQFLIQYYNGEERAKGNILERFSAQQFPDLHSELNLSSLELGDSALYFCASSAGGGPDTQYFGPGTRLTVL.

DNA for the CDR3: TGTGCCAGCAGTAATGACAATGAGCAGTTCTTC. Protein product: CASSNDNEQFF. The gene calls are TRBV27 and TRBJ2-1; no clear D. The length of the CDR3 is 11 residues. Deletions cut 5 bases from V and 5 bases from J, with 4 bases between. CDR1 and CDR2 from the germline V gene are MNHEY and SMNVEV (reference sequence).

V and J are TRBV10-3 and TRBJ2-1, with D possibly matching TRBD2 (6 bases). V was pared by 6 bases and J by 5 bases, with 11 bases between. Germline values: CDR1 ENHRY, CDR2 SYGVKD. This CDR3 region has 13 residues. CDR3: CAIRGGTDNEQFF. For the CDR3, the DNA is TGTGCCATCAGGGGAGGCACCGACAATGAGCAGTTCTTC.

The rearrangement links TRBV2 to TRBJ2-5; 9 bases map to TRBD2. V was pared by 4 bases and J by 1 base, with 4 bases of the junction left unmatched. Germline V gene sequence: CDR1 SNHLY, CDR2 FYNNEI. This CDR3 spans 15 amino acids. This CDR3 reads CASSGTSVLQETQYF. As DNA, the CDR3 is TGTGCCAGCAGTGGGACTAGCGTCCTCCAAGAGACCCAGTACTTC. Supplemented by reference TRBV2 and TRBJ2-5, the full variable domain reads EPEVTQTPSHQVTQMGQEVILRCVPISNHLYFYWYRQILGQKVEFLVSFYNNEISEKSEIFDDQFSVERPDGSNFTLKIRSTKLEDSAMYFCASSGTSVLQETQYFGPGTRLLVL.

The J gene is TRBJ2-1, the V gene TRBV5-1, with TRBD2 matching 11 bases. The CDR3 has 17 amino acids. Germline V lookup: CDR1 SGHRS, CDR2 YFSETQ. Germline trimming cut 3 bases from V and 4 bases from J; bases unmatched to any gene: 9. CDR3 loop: CASSSTTLAGGYNEQFF. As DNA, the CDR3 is TGCGCCAGCAGCTCCACAACTCTAGCGGGGGGATACAATGAGCAGTTCTTC.

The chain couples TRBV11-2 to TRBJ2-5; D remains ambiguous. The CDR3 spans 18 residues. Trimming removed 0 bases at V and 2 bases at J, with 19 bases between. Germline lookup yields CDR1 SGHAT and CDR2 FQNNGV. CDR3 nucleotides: TGTGCCAGCAGCTTAGATCTGGGTAGTATCCAGACTCAAGAGACCCAGTACTTC. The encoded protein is CASSLDLGSIQTQETQYF.